This T cell receptor (beta chain) was recorded in a study of blood T cell repertoires in COVID-19. Overall study: The cDNA or gDNA used as material had been derived from T cells, B-cell-depleted T cells, or PBMCs.

Individuals drawn from 24 US areas were about 18 to 95 years old. Data came from immunoSEQ multiplex PCR; TCRdb stores just in-frame clones and leaves some out. The sample shows 160,000 or so clones, about 90% of them seen only once. CDR1 and CDR2 from the germline V gene are SGHRS and YFSETQ. The CDR3 is made up of 15 amino acids. With 4 bases removed from V and 3 bases from J, the gap between germline ends came to 13 bases. The receptor was isolated from a human donor with acute COVID-19. The donor label of this sample is uncertain. Input material: PBMCs or T cells enriched from blood (not recorded which). The chain recombines TRBV5-1 with TRBJ2-2; D is perhaps TRBD2 (6 bases). The CDR3 DNA reads TGCGCCAGCAGCGGAGGTACTAGCTACACCGGGGAGCTGTTTTTT. It yields the protein CASSGGTSYTGELFF.